This entry concerns a single TCR beta chain. What it binds is not known. Produced via immunoSEQ multiplex PCR; TCRdb's table is partial and in-frame only. The data show roughly 2.2 million clones, with 93% seen just once and 0.35% to 0.5% held by the top ten. This specimen belongs to a study of shared clonotypes between healthy human individuals. The CDR3 consists of 15 residues. V lost 2 bases, J lost 7 bases, and 15 bases lay in between. Per the germline V gene, CDR1 is SGHTA and CDR2 is FQGTGA. Regarding the study as a whole: Represented genetic and exposure-history diversity was restricted by having few donors.

Source material: naive CD4+ T cells from PBMCs. Sample subset: CD45RA+ positively selected. The chain recombines TRBV7-3 with TRBJ2-1, with D possibly TRBD2 on 6 matching bases. This TCR derives from a young man in good health. Some clones in this sample may be carry-over from other donors' samples. The CDR3 loop reads CASSLPAGYSNEQFF. As DNA, the CDR3 is TGTGCCAGCAGCTTACCGGCGGGATATTCGAATGAGCAGTTCTTC. The whole variable domain, filled in from reference TRBV7-3 and TRBJ2-1, reads GAGVSQTPSNKVTEKGKYVELRCDPISGHTALYWYRQSLGQGPEFLIYFQGTGAADDSGLPNDRFFAVRPEGSVSTLKIQRTERGDSAVYLCASSLPAGYSNEQFFGPGTRLTVL.